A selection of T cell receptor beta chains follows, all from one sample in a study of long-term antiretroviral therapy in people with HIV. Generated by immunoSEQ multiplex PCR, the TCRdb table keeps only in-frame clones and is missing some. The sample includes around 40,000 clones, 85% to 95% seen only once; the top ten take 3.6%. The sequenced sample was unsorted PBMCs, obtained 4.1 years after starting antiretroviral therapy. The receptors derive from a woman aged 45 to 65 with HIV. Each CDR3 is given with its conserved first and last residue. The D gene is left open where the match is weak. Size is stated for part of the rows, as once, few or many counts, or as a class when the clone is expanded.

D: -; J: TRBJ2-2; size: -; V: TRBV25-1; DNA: TGTGCCAGCAGTGAAAGGGGGGGCCCTCCCGGGGAGCTGTTTTTT; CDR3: CASSERGGPPGELFF
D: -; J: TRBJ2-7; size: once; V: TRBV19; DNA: TGTGCCAGTAGTATGGCGTCCACCGCGTCCTACGAGCAGTACTTC; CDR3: CASSMASTASYEQYF
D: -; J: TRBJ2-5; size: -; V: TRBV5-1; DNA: TGCGCCAGCAGACCCTTCCAGGGGTGGGAGACCCAGTACTTC; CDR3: CASRPFQGWETQYF
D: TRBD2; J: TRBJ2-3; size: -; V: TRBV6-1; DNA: TGTGCCAGCAGAAGCGGGGGGGCCGGTGCAGATACGCAGTATTTT; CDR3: CASRSGGAGADTQYF
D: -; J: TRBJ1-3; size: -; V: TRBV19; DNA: TGTGCCAGTAGTATAGCTTCTGGAAACACCATATATTTT; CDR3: CASSIASGNTIYF
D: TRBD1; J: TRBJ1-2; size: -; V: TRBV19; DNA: TGTGCCAGTAGTATTTTGAGGGACAGGGGCGATGGCTACACCTTC; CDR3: CASSILRDRGDGYTF
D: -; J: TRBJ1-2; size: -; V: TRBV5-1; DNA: TGCGCCAGCAGCTTGCGTCAGGGAGGCTATGGCTACACCTTC; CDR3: CASSLRQGGYGYTF
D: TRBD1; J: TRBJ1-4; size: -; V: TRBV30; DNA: TGTGCCTGGAGTGTCGGACAGGTCGGGTTTTTT; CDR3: CAWSVGQVGFF
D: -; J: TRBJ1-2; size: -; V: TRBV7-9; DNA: TGTGCCAGCAGCTTGCCCCTGCCGATCACCTTC; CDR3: CASSLPLPITF
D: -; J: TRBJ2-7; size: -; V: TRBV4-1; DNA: TGCGCCAGCAGCCAAGTAGGGGGGGCAGCGATCTACGAGCAGTACTTC; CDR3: CASSQVGGAAIYEQYF
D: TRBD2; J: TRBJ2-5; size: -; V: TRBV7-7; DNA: TGTGCTAGCAGCGATAGCGGGATGATGGAGACCCAGTACTTC; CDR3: CASSDSGMMETQYF
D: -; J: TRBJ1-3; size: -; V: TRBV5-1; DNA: TGCGCCAGCAGCTTGGCGGGGGGGCTTGGAAACACCATATATTTT; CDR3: CASSLAGGLGNTIYF
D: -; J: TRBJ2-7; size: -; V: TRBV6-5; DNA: TGTGCCAGCAGAAACACAGGGACCTACGAGCAGTACTTC; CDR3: CASRNTGTYEQYF
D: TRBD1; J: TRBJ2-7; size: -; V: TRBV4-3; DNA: TGCGCCAGCAGCCCTGGGACAGGGGATCCCTACGAGCAGTACTTC; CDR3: CASSPGTGDPYEQYF
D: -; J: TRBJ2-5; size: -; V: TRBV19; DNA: TGTGCCAGTAGTGGGGGGACACAAGAGACCCAGTACTTC; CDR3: CASSGGTQETQYF
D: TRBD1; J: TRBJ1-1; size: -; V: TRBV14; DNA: TGTGCCAGCAGTTCGACAGGGAAAGGGGCTGAAGCTTTCTTT; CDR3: CASSSTGKGAEAFF
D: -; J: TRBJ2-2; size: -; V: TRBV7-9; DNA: TGTGCCAGCAGCTTAGACAGGGGAGGCACCGGGGAGCTGTTTTTT; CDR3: CASSLDRGGTGELFF
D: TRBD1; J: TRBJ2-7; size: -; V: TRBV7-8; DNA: TGTGCCAGCAGCTTCTTTACACAGGGGAACGAGCAGTACTTC; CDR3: CASSFFTQGNEQYF
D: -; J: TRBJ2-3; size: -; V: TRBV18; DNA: TGTGCCAGCTCACCCCGTGGAGGGGGCATAGATACGCAGTATTTT; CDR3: CASSPRGGGIDTQYF
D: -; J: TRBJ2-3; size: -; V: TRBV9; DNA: TGTGCCAGCAGCTCCCGACTAGTCCCAGATACGCAGTATTTT; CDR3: CASSSRLVPDTQYF
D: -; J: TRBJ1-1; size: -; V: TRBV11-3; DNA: TGTGCCAGCAGCTTGGGGGGCTTGAACACTGAAGCTTTCTTT; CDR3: CASSLGGLNTEAFF
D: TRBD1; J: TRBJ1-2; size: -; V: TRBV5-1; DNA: TGCGCCAGCAGCCAGTGGGACAGGGGGGAATATGGCTACACCTTC; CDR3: CASSQWDRGEYGYTF
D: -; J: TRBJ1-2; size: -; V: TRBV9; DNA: TGTGCCAGCAGCGTAGAAGAAGCTTATGGCTACACCTTC; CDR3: CASSVEEAYGYTF
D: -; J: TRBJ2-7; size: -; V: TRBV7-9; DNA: TGTGCCAGCAGCTTAGGCAGGGTTGACGAGCAGTACTTC; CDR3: CASSLGRVDEQYF
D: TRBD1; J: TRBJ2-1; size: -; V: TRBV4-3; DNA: TGCGCCAGCAGCCAAGCCCTCTCCGGGGCAGGGGGCTGGAATGAGCAGTTCTTC; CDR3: CASSQALSGAGGWNEQFF
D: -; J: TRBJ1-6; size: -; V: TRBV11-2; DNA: TGTGCCAGCAGCTTAACCCCCGGCGCGGTTAATTCACCCCTCCACTTT; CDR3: CASSLTPGAVNSPLHF
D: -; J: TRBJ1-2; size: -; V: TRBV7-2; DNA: TGTGCCAGCAGCTTAGGGACTTTATCAAGCGGCTACACCTTC; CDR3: CASSLGTLSSGYTF
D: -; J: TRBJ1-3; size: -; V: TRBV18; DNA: TGTGCCAGCTCACCCGACCGATCTGGAAACACCATATATTTT; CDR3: CASSPDRSGNTIYF
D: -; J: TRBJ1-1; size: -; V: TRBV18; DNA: TGTGCCAGCTCACCACCGACGGCAGGGATTAACACTGAAGCTTTCTTT; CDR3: CASSPPTAGINTEAFF
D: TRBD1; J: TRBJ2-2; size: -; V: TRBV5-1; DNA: TGCGCCAGCAGCCCTGTGGGACAGGGGGCCGGGGAGCTGTTTTTT; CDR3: CASSPVGQGAGELFF
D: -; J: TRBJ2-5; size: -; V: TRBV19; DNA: TGTGCCAGTAGTGCCGGGGCCCAAGAGACCCAGTACTTC; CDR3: CASSAGAQETQYF
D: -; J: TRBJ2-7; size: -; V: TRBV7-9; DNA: TGTGCCAGCAGCTTCCCAGGGAGCGCCGAGCAGTACTTC; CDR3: CASSFPGSAEQYF
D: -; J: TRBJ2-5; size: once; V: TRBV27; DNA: TGTGCCAGCAGGACGACTAATCAAGAGACCCAGTACTTC; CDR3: CASRTTNQETQYF
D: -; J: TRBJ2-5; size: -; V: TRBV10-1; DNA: TGCGCCAGCAGTGCGGTCCTCGGGGCGATGGAGACCCAGTACTTC; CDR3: CASSAVLGAMETQYF
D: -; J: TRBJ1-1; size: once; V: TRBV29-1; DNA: TGCAGCGTTGAGGGGGGGTTTGCTTTCTTT; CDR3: CSVEGGFAFF